What follows describes a single T cell receptor beta chain. Trimming stripped 0 bases from V and 3 bases from J, with 12 bases between. The CDR3 is made up of 16 amino acids. From germline, CDR1 is LGHNA and CDR2 YSLEER. This sample was included in a study of blood T cell repertoires in COVID-19. Using immunoSEQ multiplex PCR, the repertoire was profiled, and TCRdb retains in-frame clones only, with some absent. The data contain some 150,000 clones, roughly 80% of them singletons. This chain uses TRBV4-3 with TRBJ2-1, with a tentative D call TRBD2 (5 bases). The clonotype comes from a man aged 60 to 75 with acute or convalescent COVID-19. The sample comprised peripheral blood. The CDR3 loop is CASSQDRKSGYNEQFF. Written as DNA, the CDR3 is TGCGCCAGCAGCCAAGATAGGAAAAGCGGCTACAATGAGCAGTTCTTC.